The text below deals with one T cell receptor beta chain. Germline V gene lookup returns CDR1 SQVTM and CDR2 ANQGSEA. The V segment lost 6 bases and the J segment 5 bases; nucleotides outside the gene matches: 9. This CDR3 contains 14 residues. This entry is derived from a study of blood T cells in healthy people across ages. Total RNA was isolated from each sample in quantities of at least 6 micrograms. Together with a sample-barcoded 5' primer, a J-beta primer mix was included in a second PCR lasting about 6 to 11 cycles. A tag from a template-switch adaptor with 12 random nucleotides marked each cDNA molecule. Individual samples furnished no less than 2.5 million CDR3-containing paired-end reads apiece. MiXCR, applied by TCRdb to the 5' RACE reads, yields one record per CDR3 protein. Of approximately 1,000,000 distinct CDR3 sequences listed, around 43% are singletons.

This chain links TRBV29-1 with TRBJ2-5; 10 nucleotides match TRBD2. The clonotype was recovered from a woman aged 55-70 years in good health. Sequenced sample: blood. The CDR3 coding sequence is TGCAGCGTAGCCCCTAGCGGGAGTTGGGAGACCCAGTACTTC. It codes for CSVAPSGSWETQYF.